The 15 T cell receptor beta chains listed next were all sequenced from one sample in a study of blood T cell repertoires in COVID-19. Some clones are missing from TCRdb's copy, which holds only in-frame ones; the method was immunoSEQ multiplex PCR. The sample records about 180,000 clones, about nine tenths being singletons. The sequencing sample was made of peripheral blood. The receptors were gathered from a man in his late teens or twenties who had recovered from COVID-19.

The V call is TRBV3-1 (or the pseudogene TRBV3-2), the J call TRBJ2-1; TRBD1 aligns across 9 bases. The V gene end was trimmed by 4 bases and the J gene end by 7 bases; junction bases not matched to a gene: 17. Per germline, CDR1 LGHDT and CDR2 YNNKEL (reference sequence). The CDR3 totals 18 residues. This chain's CDR3 is CASSPKLSGTGWGNEQFF. Here the CDR3 DNA reads TGTGCCAGCAGCCCGAAGTTGTCCGGGACAGGGTGGGGGAATGAGCAGTTCTTC.

The V call is TRBV5-1, the J call TRBJ2-1, with 10 positions matching TRBD2. Germline-derived CDR1 and CDR2 are SGHRS and YFSETQ. The trim removed 5 bases at V and 9 bases at J, leaving 20 bases unmatched. The CDR3 covers 18 residues. Here the CDR3 DNA reads TGCGCCAGCAGGACGGGACCGATAGCGGGAGGACAACGAGGTGAGCAGTTCTTC. Amino acid sequence: CASRTGPIAGGQRGEQFF.

This clone was recorded once. The chain links TRBV11-2 to TRBJ2-7; a possible D gene is TRBD1 (5 bases). From germline, CDR1 is SGHAT and CDR2 FQNNGV. Trimming removed 4 bases from V and 5 bases from J, with 12 bases in between. The CDR3 loop spans 13 amino acids. The CDR3 DNA is TGTGCCAGCAGCTCCGTCAGGGTCCACGAGCAGTACTTC. This sequence encodes CASSSVRVHEQYF.

This chain links TRBV24-1 with TRBJ2-1, with D possibly matching TRBD2 (6 bases). Trimming removed 9 bases from V and 10 bases from J, with 21 bases in between. Germline loops: CDR1 KGHDR, CDR2 SFDVKD. CDR3 length: 14 amino acids. CDR3 sequence reads: CATAGGRPPREQFF. CDR3 nucleotide sequence: TGTGCCACCGCTGGGGGGAGGCCTCCTAGGGAGCAGTTCTTC.

This chain links TRBV7-8 with TRBJ1-1; D perhaps matches TRBD1 (6 bases). The CDR3 length is 13 residues. The V end was cut by 5 bases, the J end by 11 bases, with 18 bases between. In germline, CDR1 is SGHVS, CDR2 FQNEAQ. The CDR3 loop reads CASSLAGGHQAFF. DNA for the CDR3: TGTGCCAGCAGCCTGGCGGGGGGGCATCAGGCTTTCTTT. Full variable domain (missing parts from reference TRBV7-8 and TRBJ1-1): GAGVSQSPRYKVAKRGQDVALRCDPISGHVSLFWYQQALGQGPEFLTYFQNEAQLDKSGLPSDRFFAERPEGSVSTLKIQRTQQEDSAVYLCASSLAGGHQAFFGQGTRLTVV.

The gene calls are TRBV5-4 and TRBJ2-5; D might be TRBD1 (5 bases). This CDR3 region has 13 residues. The germline gives CDR1 SGHNT, CDR2 YYREEE (reference sequence). The germline V and J ends were trimmed by 1 base and 5 bases, with 9 bases remaining between them. CDR3 sequence (DNA): TGTGCCAGCAGCTTGCAGGGTACGGAGACCCAGTACTTC. It specifies CASSLQGTETQYF.

This rearrangement joins TRBV4-3 to TRBJ2-1; 13 bases are shared with TRBD2. Per germline, CDR1 LGHNA and CDR2 YSLEER. The CDR3 extends over 18 amino acids. J gave up 2 bases and V 4 bases, and 8 bases lay outside the gene matches. The CDR3 region has the DNA TGCGCCAGCAGCCTCAGACTAGCGGGAGGAGCCCCCTACAATGAGCAGTTCTTC. Encoded protein: CASSLRLAGGAPYNEQFF.

V gene TRBV5-1 combines with J gene TRBJ1-1; 8 bases are shared with TRBD1. Per germline, CDR1 SGHRS and CDR2 YFSETQ. J gave up 6 bases and V 4 bases, and 8 bases lay outside the gene matches. The CDR3 spans 14 residues. The CDR3 bases are TGCGCCAGCAGCGCGGGACAGGTGATAGCTGAAGCTTTCTTT. Its translation is CASSAGQVIAEAFF.

The J gene is TRBJ2-1, the V gene TRBV9; TRBD2 agrees at 14 bases. Per the germline V gene, CDR1 is SGDLS and CDR2 is YYNGEE. J lost 9 bases, V lost 4 bases, and 12 bases had no gene match. CDR3 size: 17 residues. The CDR3 protein is CASSPQGTSGSWAEQFF. The CDR3 DNA reads TGTGCCAGCAGCCCACAGGGGACTAGCGGGAGTTGGGCTGAGCAGTTCTTC. Full variable domain (remainder filled in from reference TRBV9 and TRBJ2-1): DSGVTQTPKHLITATGQRVTLRCSPRSGDLSVYWYQQSLDQGLQFLIQYYNGEERAKGNILERFSAQQFPDLHSELNLSSLELGDSALYFCASSPQGTSGSWAEQFFGPGTRLTVL.

V and J are TRBV12-5 and TRBJ2-7; TRBD1 matches 11 bases. Germline V gene data show CDR1 as LGHNT and CDR2 as FRNRAP. V shed 6 bases, J shed 5 bases, and the junction held 6 bases outside the gene matches. This CDR3 is built from 14 residues. The CDR3 DNA is TGTGCTAGTGGCAGATGGGGACAGGGGGACGAGCAGTACTTC. Translating gives CASGRWGQGDEQYF.

The chain is built from TRBV7-9 and TRBJ1-4, with 9 bases identical to TRBD1. The germline V gene encodes CDR1 SEHNR and CDR2 FQNEAQ (reference sequence). This CDR3 has 16 amino acids. V shed 5 bases and J 7 bases; nucleotides not matched to a gene: 11. CDR3 amino acids: CASSGRTGEGVEKLFF. In DNA, the CDR3 is TGTGCCAGCAGCGGGAGGACAGGGGAAGGGGTTGAAAAACTGTTTTTT.

The V call is TRBV29-1, the J call TRBJ1-4; D is uncertain. Germline assignment: CDR1 SQVTM and CDR2 ANQGSEA. Between the trimmed V and J ends, which lost 4 bases and 5 bases, there was a span of 11 bases. This CDR3 comprises 13 residues. The CDR3 coding sequence is TGCAGCGTTGCCTTGGAGCCAAATGAAAAACTGTTTTTT. Amino acids: CSVALEPNEKLFF. Drawing the rest from reference TRBV29-1 and TRBJ1-4, the complete variable domain is SAVISQKPSRDICQRGTSLTIQCQVDSQVTMMFWYRQQPGQSLTLIATANQGSEATYESGFVIDKFPISRPNLTFSTLTVSNMSPEDSSIYLCSVALEPNEKLFFGSGTQLSVL.

CDR3 DNA sequence: TGTGCCAGCTCACCACCAGGCCTAGCGGGAGAGACCCAGTACTTC. It codes for CASSPPGLAGETQYF. The chain recombines TRBV18 with TRBJ2-5; 8 nucleotides line up with TRBD2. The length of the CDR3 is 15 residues. Germline CDR1 KGHSH, CDR2 LQKENI. The J segment lost 4 bases and the V segment lost 0 bases, leaving 4 bases of the junction unmatched.

V usage is TRBV7-2 and J usage is TRBJ1-5; TRBD1 is a possible D gene (6 bases). The CDR3 extends over 15 amino acids. Germline V gives CDR1 SGHTA, CDR2 FQGNSA. Trimming shortened V by 1 base and J by 2 bases, and 9 bases separated the two germline ends. The CDR3 is CASSLEGVGNQPQHF. The CDR3 bases are TGTGCCAGCAGCTTAGAGGGGGTAGGCAATCAGCCCCAGCATTTT.

J is TRBJ2-1 and V is TRBV21-1; the table calls TRBD2, which could not be checked here. TRBV21-1 is a recognized pseudogene. The CDR3 contains 18 residues. DNA for the CDR3: TGTGCCAGCAGCAAACAAAACCGAAGCGGGAGTAGTCACAATGAGCAGTTCTTC. It encodes CASSKQNRSGSSHNEQFF.